This TCR beta chain was found in a study of identical twins. Each donor was a healthy Caucasian. This clonotype has only a few counts. What it binds is unknown. Study-wide points: When twins shared out-of-frame alpha sequences, those sequences had excess low generation probability. Invariant MAIT and iNKT cells could partly confound zero-insertion analyses.

Template switching added a universal primer binding site, and final cDNA carried unique molecular identifiers. TCRdb re-called the 5' RACE reads through MiXCR, storing one row per CDR3 protein. This sample has about 450,000 distinct CDR3 sequences; about 18% occur once, and the top ten carry around 12%. Trimming cost V 1 base and J 7 bases, with 8 bases left between them. The CDR3 spans 13 residues. In germline, CDR1 is SEHNR, CDR2 FQNEAQ (reference sequence). The sequence derives from a man aged 50 or older in good health. The sequenced sample consisted of naive T cells sorted from blood. V is TRBV7-9 and J is TRBJ2-1, with no clear D. The chain's CDR3 is CASSLGLLNEQFF. The CDR3 DNA reads TGTGCCAGCAGCTTAGGGCTACTTAATGAGCAGTTCTTC.